This is a list of T cell receptor beta chains from one sample in a study of blood T cell repertoires in COVID-19. Measured with immunoSEQ multiplex PCR; TCRdb has only the in-frame clones, and not every one. Here the sample spans about 160,000 clones, about 80% being singletons. The sample taken for sequencing was PBMCs or T cells enriched from blood (not recorded which). The receptors were gathered from a woman in her sixties or seventies who had recovered from COVID-19. CDR3s include the opening cysteine and the closing phenylalanine or tryptophan. A D gene is named only where the DNA matches it firmly. For some rows the clone size is stated as once, few or many, or as a class when expanded; others skip it.

V gene	D gene	clone size	J gene	CDR3 protein	CDR3 DNA
TRBV2	TRBD1	.	TRBJ1-3	CASREAGGLISGNTIYF	TGTGCCAGCAGGGAGGCAGGGGGCCTCATATCTGGAAACACCATATATTTT
TRBV11-3	.	.	TRBJ1-6	CASSSGDGSPLHF	TGTGCCAGCAGCTCAGGGGACGGTTCACCCCTCCACTTT
TRBV27	TRBD1	.	TRBJ1-2	CASSSALGTGVYGYTF	TGTGCCAGCAGTTCCGCCCTCGGGACAGGGGTCTATGGCTACACCTTC
TRBV6-5	.	once	TRBJ1-3	CASSYGATGNTIYF	TGTGCCAGCAGTTACGGGGCAACGGGAAACACCATATATTTT
TRBV29-1	.	.	TRBJ2-2	CSVEQNSNTGELFF	TGCAGCGTTGAACAGAATTCGAACACCGGGGAGCTGTTTTTT
TRBV2	TRBD1	few	TRBJ2-7	CATNTGTGDYEQYF	TGTGCCACCAACACCGGGACAGGGGACTACGAGCAGTACTTC
TRBV7-9	TRBD1	few	TRBJ2-7	CASSGRDRAHYEQYF	TGTGCCAGCAGCGGACGGGACAGGGCGCACTACGAGCAGTACTTC
TRBV5-4	.	.	TRBJ1-1	CASSLGSGNTEAFF	TGTGCCAGCAGCTTGGGCAGTGGGAACACTGAAGCTTTCTTT
TRBV5-4	TRBD2	.	TRBJ2-5	CASRRTSGGAETQYF	TGTGCCAGCAGAAGGACTAGCGGGGGGGCTGAGACCCAGTACTTC
TRBV6-5	.	.	TRBJ2-7	CASSPRARTPYEQYF	TGTGCCAGCAGCCCAAGGGCCCGGACACCCTACGAGCAGTACTTC
TRBV3-1/TRBV3-2	.	.	TRBJ1-5	CASSFAGAGNQPQHF	TGTGCCAGCAGCTTCGCCGGTGCGGGCAATCAGCCCCAGCATTTT
TRBV2	.	.	TRBJ2-5	CASSETRWETQYF	TGTGCCAGCAGTGAGACTAGGTGGGAGACCCAGTACTTC
TRBV6-5	.	.	TRBJ1-1	CASSYARVDTEAFF	TGTGCCAGCAGTTATGCGCGGGTAGACACTGAAGCTTTCTTT
TRBV13	TRBD1	many	TRBJ1-2	CASSAKDRASAYGYTF	TGTGCCAGCAGCGCTAAGGACAGGGCCTCTGCCTATGGCTACACCTTC
TRBV7-8	.	.	TRBJ2-7	CASSPSRGSYEQYF	TGTGCCAGCAGCCCCTCCCGTGGCAGCTACGAGCAGTACTTC
TRBV6-5	.	.	TRBJ2-6	CASTQGGLANVLTF	TGTGCCAGCACCCAGGGGGGTCTGGCCAACGTCCTGACTTTC
TRBV5-1	TRBD2	.	TRBJ2-3	CASSKLALAGGADTQYF	TGCGCCAGCAGCAAGTTGGCCCTAGCGGGGGGAGCAGATACGCAGTATTTT
TRBV30	.	few	TRBJ1-2	CAWTAPLGTAGGSYGYTF	.
TRBV18	.	few	TRBJ2-3	CASSPRRQDNTDTQYF	TGTGCCAGCTCACCACGGAGACAGGACAACACAGATACGCAGTATTTT
TRBV30	TRBD1	.	TRBJ1-2	CACREPGGYGYTF	TGTGCCTGCCGTGAGCCAGGGGGCTATGGCTACACCTTC
TRBV7-2	TRBD2	.	TRBJ2-3	CASSRIAGGRDTDTQYF	TGTGCTAGCAGCCGCATCGCGGGGGGGAGGGACACAGATACGCAGTATTTT
TRBV14	.	.	TRBJ2-1	CASSQDLGAGNNEQFF	TGTGCCAGCAGCCAAGATTTGGGGGCCGGGAACAATGAGCAGTTCTTC
TRBV19	.	.	TRBJ1-5	CASRKTADSNQPQHF	TGTGCCAGTAGGAAAACGGCGGATAGCAATCAGCCCCAGCATTTT
TRBV5-6	.	.	TRBJ2-2	CASSSLRDTGELFF	TGTGCCAGCAGCTCCCTACGGGACACCGGGGAGCTGTTTTTT
TRBV19	.	.	TRBJ2-1	CASSITASYNEQFF	TGTGCCAGTAGTATAACAGCCTCCTACAATGAGCAGTTCTTC
TRBV19	.	.	TRBJ2-3	CASSHRADTDTQYF	TGTGCCAGTAGTCACAGGGCGGACACAGATACGCAGTATTTT
TRBV7-2	.	.	TRBJ1-6	CASSPQGGPNSPLHF	TGTGCCAGCAGCCCACAGGGCGGTCCTAATTCACCCCTCCACTTT
TRBV19	.	once	TRBJ2-5	CASSISSLASQYF	TGTGCCAGTAGTATCTCTAGTTTGGCGTCCCAGTACTTC
TRBV18	.	.	TRBJ1-6	CASSPSEGILLHF	TGTGCCAGCTCACCTTCGGAGGGGATTCTCCTCCACTTT
TRBV11-2	TRBD2	.	TRBJ2-3	CASSWSSGGSDTQYF	TGTGCCAGCAGCTGGAGTAGCGGGGGGAGCGATACGCAGTATTTT
TRBV5-1	.	.	TRBJ2-3	CASRAGDGDTQYF	TGCGCCAGCAGGGCAGGCGATGGAGATACGCAGTATTTT
TRBV7-9	.	.	TRBJ2-7	CASSFGAGPLVPSYEQYF	TGTGCCAGCAGCTTCGGGGCGGGACCCTTAGTACCATCCTACGAGCAGTACTTC
TRBV7-2	.	few	TRBJ1-3	CASSPDRGSGNTIYF	TGTGCCAGCAGCCCCGACCGAGGCTCTGGAAACACCATATATTTT
TRBV5-1	TRBD2	.	TRBJ2-2	CASSFLPLAGGIVGELFF	TGCGCCAGCAGCTTCCTTCCGCTAGCGGGGGGGATCGTCGGGGAGCTGTTTTTT
TRBV20-1	.	.	TRBJ1-1	CSASRQEVWTEAFF	TGCAGTGCTAGTCGCCAGGAGGTGTGGACTGAAGCTTTCTTT
TRBV7-3	TRBD1	.	TRBJ1-1	CASSRQGQGSEAFF	TGTGCCAGCAGCCGCCAGGGACAGGGGTCTGAAGCTTTCTTT
TRBV7-2	TRBD1	.	TRBJ1-2	CASSAGTGIRVGYTF	TGTGCCAGCAGCGCCGGGACAGGGATCAGGGTTGGCTACACCTTC
TRBV9	.	once	TRBJ2-5	CASSVGLASQETQYF	TGTGCCAGCAGCGTAGGCCTAGCGAGCCAAGAGACCCAGTACTTC
TRBV5-6	TRBD2	.	TRBJ2-5	CASSLAGSGGFIETQYF	TGTGCCAGCAGCTTGGCGGGTAGCGGGGGCTTCATAGAGACCCAGTACTTC
TRBV2	TRBD1	.	TRBJ1-5	CASSPDRRNQPQHF	TGTGCCAGCAGTCCGGACAGGCGGAATCAGCCCCAGCATTTT
TRBV6-5	.	.	TRBJ2-1	CASSYSQLADEQFF	TGTGCCAGCAGTTACTCACAGCTAGCAGATGAGCAGTTCTTC
TRBV6-4	.	.	TRBJ2-3	CASSDSGWDSSTDTQYF	TGTGCCAGCAGTGACTCCGGGTGGGACTCTAGCACAGATACGCAGTATTTT
TRBV7-2	TRBD1	.	TRBJ1-1	CASSRDRGWVTEAFF	TGTGCCAGCAGCCGGGACAGGGGATGGGTCACTGAAGCTTTCTTT
TRBV3-1/TRBV3-2	.	.	TRBJ2-7	CASSQGYQRSYEQYF	TGTGCCAGCAGCCAAGGCTACCAGCGGAGTTACGAGCAGTACTTC
TRBV6-1	.	once	TRBJ1-1	CASSESRRGNTEAFF	TGTGCCAGCAGTGAGTCCAGAAGGGGGAACACTGAAGCTTTCTTT
TRBV25-1	.	.	TRBJ2-1	CASSEIYEQFF	TGTGCCAGCAGTGAAATATATGAGCAGTTCTTC
TRBV5-1	TRBD1	.	TRBJ1-4	CASRELVGTGSNEKLFF	TGCGCCAGCAGAGAGTTAGTAGGGACAGGGAGTAATGAAAAACTGTTTTTT
TRBV29-1	.	once	TRBJ2-5	CSVESLAGQETQYF	TGCAGCGTTGAATCTTTGGCAGGGCAAGAGACCCAGTACTTC
TRBV5-1	TRBD1	.	TRBJ2-7	CASTDRDEQYF	TGCGCCAGCACCGACAGGGACGAGCAGTACTTC
TRBV6-5	.	.	TRBJ2-5	CAGRLSRKVWETQYF	TGTGCCGGTAGACTCTCTCGTAAGGTTTGGGAGACCCAGTACTTC
TRBV6-5	TRBD2	.	TRBJ2-5	CASSQLAGVGETQYF	TGTGCCAGCAGCCAACTAGCGGGGGTGGGAGAGACCCAGTACTTC
TRBV7-3	.	.	TRBJ2-3	CASSLSALPTDTQYF	TGTGCCAGCAGCTTATCCGCGCTACCCACAGATACGCAGTATTTT